This T cell receptor (gamma chain) was identified in a study of Vδ1+ human thymocytes. This CDR3 comprises 11 residues. In germline, CDR1 is GITISATS, CDR2 ISYDGTV (reference sequence). With V trimmed by 2 bases and J by 12 bases, 7 bases remained unmatched. Extracted RNA was reverse transcribed into cDNA. Multiplex PCR used pooled V-gene forward primers and a constant-region reverse primer to amplify CDR3s. TCRdb reran clone calling via CATT on the multiplex PCR reads. Here the sample spans roughly 11,000 gamma-chain clones, around 42% being singletons. Study-wide results and caveats: Unlike peripheral blood Vdelta1+ controls, thymic delta-chain sequences included approximately 20% Vdelta2 and few Vdelta3. Unexpected Vdelta2 sequences could cause misinterpretation of bulk repertoire data. Highly polyclonal TRG and TRD repertoires with Gaussian CDR3 length distributions appeared in thymus.

The sorted cells were CD3+ Vdelta1+ Vdelta2- thymocytes from alphabeta-depleted thymus. Turning to this clone: The antigen is undetermined.

The chain couples TRGV9 to TRGJ1 or TRGJ2. Because TCRdb records no J gene, it was assigned here through a match of the DNA to germline. The sample consisted of Vdelta1+ gamma-delta thymocytes from the thymus. This sample's subset: FACS-sorted CD3+ TCRalphabeta- TCRVdelta1+ TCRVdelta2- thymocytes. This clonotype originated in a boy less than two years old who had congenital heart surgery. The CDR3 loop is CALWEASRKLF. In DNA form, the CDR3 reads TGTGCCTTGTGGGAGGCTTCGAGGAAACTCTTT.